These T cell receptor beta chains were read from a single sample in a study of siplizumab effects on memory and regulatory T cells. This table comes from immunoSEQ multiplex PCR, and its TCRdb copy is limited to in-frame clones, with some not included. The table has approximately 100,000 clones, about 91% seen once; the top ten hold around 0.77%. Material for sequencing was Tregs sorted from blood. All receptors derive from a human donor in good health. CDR3s include the opening cysteine and the closing phenylalanine or tryptophan. D genes are given only for firm matches. Not every row has a clone size; where given, it reads once, few, many or a size class.

d_call	j_call	v_call	clone_size	cdr3_aa	cdr3_nt
-	TRBJ2-7	TRBV6-5	-	CASSYRGSGSYEQYF	TGTGCCAGCAGTTACCGGGGCTCGGGCTCCTACGAGCAGTACTTC
-	TRBJ2-5	TRBV23-1	-	CASVNPSGWQETQYF	TGCGCCTCAGTCAACCCCTCGGGGTGGCAAGAGACCCAGTACTTC
-	TRBJ1-5	TRBV9	once	CASSVFGGSNQPQHF	TGTGCCAGCAGCGTTTTTGGGGGGTCCAATCAGCCCCAGCATTTT
-	TRBJ1-1	TRBV20-1	-	CRGESNTEAFF	TGCAGGGGGGAGTCGAACACTGAAGCTTTCTTT
-	TRBJ2-7	TRBV4-1	-	CASSGLVSEQYF	TGCGCCAGCAGCGGCCTCGTGAGCGAGCAGTACTTC
TRBD1	TRBJ1-2	TRBV2	-	CASRGTVATYGYTF	TGTGCCAGCAGGGGGACAGTCGCGACATATGGCTACACCTTC
-	TRBJ1-5	TRBV19	-	CASSIMGSNQPQHF	TGTGCCAGTAGTATCATGGGAAGCAATCAGCCCCAGCATTTT
-	TRBJ2-1	TRBV29-1	-	CSVEQGRRNEQFF	TGCAGCGTTGAACAGGGACGACGCAATGAGCAGTTCTTC
TRBD1	TRBJ1-1	TRBV10-3	-	CAISDLGQAGGTEAFF	TGTGCCATCAGTGATTTGGGACAGGCAGGGGGCACTGAAGCTTTCTTT
-	TRBJ2-3	TRBV29-1	-	CSVGGFGGATDTQYF	TGCAGCGTTGGGGGATTCGGCGGGGCCACAGATACGCAGTATTTT
-	TRBJ1-2	TRBV1	once	CTSSHKFWTGPSNYGYTF	TGCACCAGCAGCCATAAATTCTGGACAGGGCCTTCTAACTATGGCTACACCTTC
TRBD1	TRBJ1-5	TRBV6-6	-	CASSPHRGQPQHF	TGTGCCAGCAGTCCTCACAGGGGACAGCCCCAGCATTTT
TRBD2	TRBJ2-1	TRBV27	-	CASSRGTSGFYSYNEQFF	TGTGCCAGCAGTAGGGGGACTAGCGGATTCTATTCCTACAATGAGCAGTTCTTC
-	TRBJ1-2	TRBV27	once	CASGEGNYGYTF	TGTGCCAGCGGGGAGGGGAACTATGGCTACACCTTC
-	TRBJ1-2	TRBV28	-	CASSLKSNYGYTF	TGTGCCAGCAGTTTAAAGTCTAACTATGGCTACACCTTC
-	TRBJ1-6	TRBV6-5	once	CASSKDSSYNSPLHF	TGTGCCAGCAGTAAGGACAGCTCCTATAATTCACCCCTCCACTTT